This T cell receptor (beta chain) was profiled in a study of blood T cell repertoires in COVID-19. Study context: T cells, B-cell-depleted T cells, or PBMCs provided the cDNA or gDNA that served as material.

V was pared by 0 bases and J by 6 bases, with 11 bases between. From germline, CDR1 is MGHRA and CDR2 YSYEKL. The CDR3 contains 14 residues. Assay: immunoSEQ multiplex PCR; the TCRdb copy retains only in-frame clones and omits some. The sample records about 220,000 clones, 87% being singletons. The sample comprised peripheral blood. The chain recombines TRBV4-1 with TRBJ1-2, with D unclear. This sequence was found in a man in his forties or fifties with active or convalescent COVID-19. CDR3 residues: CASSQDRRGHGYTF. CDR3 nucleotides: TGCGCCAGCAGCCAAGATCGTAGAGGGCATGGCTACACCTTC.